A single sample is the source of the 14 T cell receptor beta chains below, sequenced in a study of cytomegalovirus exposure and HLA in healthy donors. PCR used 60 Vbeta primers and 13 Jbeta primers. TCRdb keeps only in-frame clones here, not all; method: immunoSEQ multiplex PCR. This repertoire shows over 100,000 clones, more than 60% found once; its top ten account for approximately 8%. The material sequenced was PBMCs. Receptor source: a woman aged 40 to 50 in good health and CMV-seropositive.

V gene TRBV2 combines with J gene TRBJ1-6; 9 bases match TRBD1. Trimming took 5 bases from V and 6 from J; bases not matched to a gene: 5. Per the germline V gene, CDR1 is SNHLY and CDR2 is FYNNEI. This CDR3 region has 15 residues. CDR3 nucleotides: TGTGCCAGCAGTATCCTGGGACAGGGTAATTCACCCCTCCACTTT. Amino acid sequence: CASSILGQGNSPLHF.

The chain links TRBV6-1 to TRBJ2-2; 7 bases agree with TRBD1. The trim removed 10 bases at V and 1 base at J, leaving 9 bases unmatched. Germline V gives CDR1 MNHNS, CDR2 SASEGT. The CDR3 runs to 15 residues. The CDR3 DNA reads TGTGCCACCAAGACAGGGCATGTGAACACCGGGGAGCTGTTTTTT. Protein sequence: CATKTGHVNTGELFF.

About this clone: The junction departs from the called germline gene at one end, perhaps through a read error. The genes are TRBV7-7 and TRBJ2-5; tentative D call: TRBD2 (6 bases). The germline V gene encodes CDR1 SSHAT and CDR2 FNYEAQ (reference sequence). The CDR3 sequence is 16 residues long. CDR3 DNA sequence: TGTGCTAGCAGCTTAGGAGTAGCGGAGGACCAAGAGACCCAGTACTTC. Translated: CASSLGVAEDQETQYF.

This CDR3 is CASSQRFLDEAFF. For the CDR3, the DNA is TGTGCCAGCAGCCAGAGGTTTCTCGATGAAGCTTTCTTT. The V gene is TRBV14, the J gene TRBJ1-1; the D is unclear. With 3 bases removed from V and 7 bases from J, the gap between germline ends came to 12 bases. Germline values: CDR1 SGHDN, CDR2 FVKESK. This CDR3 region has 13 residues.

This clone appeared once. This chain links TRBV5-4 with TRBJ1-1; no clear D. The CDR3 contains 13 residues. V lost 0 bases, J lost 3 bases, and 6 bases lay in between. Germline-derived CDR1 and CDR2 are SGHNT and YYREEE (reference sequence). CDR3 nucleotide sequence: TGTGCCAGCAGCTTGGGGGAGGACACTGAAGCTTTCTTT. Its protein is CASSLGEDTEAFF.

In DNA, the CDR3 is TGTGCCAGCAGTTTCCGGCGGGGAAATGAGCAGTTCTTC. Protein: CASSFRRGNEQFF. The chain recombines TRBV28 with TRBJ2-1; tentative D call: TRBD2 (6 bases). Per germline, CDR1 MDHEN and CDR2 SYDVKM. The V gene lost 3 bases and the J gene lost 7 bases, with 10 bases spanning the gap. The CDR3 covers 13 residues. The full variable domain, in which reference TRBV28 and TRBJ2-1 provide the parts outside the CDR3, is DVKVTQSSRYLVKRTGEKVFLECVQDMDHENMFWYRQDPGLGLRLIYFSYDVKMKEKGDIPEGYSVSREKKERFSLILESASTNQTSMYLCASSFRRGNEQFFGPGTRLTVL.

This CDR3 reads CTSSLGLAGGRNEQFF. The CDR3 bases are TGCACCAGCAGCCTGGGACTAGCGGGAGGGCGGAATGAGCAGTTCTTC. The chain recombines TRBV1 with TRBJ2-1; TRBD2 is the table's D call, not checked against the DNA. TRBV1 is given as a pseudogene. The length of the CDR3 is 16 residues.

This clone was seen once. The V gene is TRBV6-5, the J gene TRBJ1-2; 7 positions agree with TRBD1. The ends lost 2 bases at V and 5 bases at J; junction bases unmatched: 5. Germline CDR1 MNHEY, CDR2 SVGAGI. The CDR3 is 14 amino acids. CDR3 DNA sequence: TGTGCCAGCAGTTACGGTGGCAGGGGGTATGGCTACACCTTC. It encodes CASSYGGRGYGYTF.

This chain uses TRBV28 with TRBJ2-1, with 10 bases fitting TRBD2. This CDR3 spans 16 amino acids. Germline V gene data show CDR1 as MDHEN and CDR2 as SYDVKM. The ends lost 3 bases at V and 5 bases at J; junction bases unmatched: 7. CDR3 protein: CASSFSGLAENNEQFF. CDR3 bases: TGTGCCAGCAGTTTTTCCGGACTAGCGGAAAACAATGAGCAGTTCTTC.

In its sample, this clone was seen a few times. The V gene is TRBV15, the J gene TRBJ2-3; TRBD2 matches 11 bases. Trimming at V came to 0 bases and at J to 1 base, leaving 3 bases not matched to a gene. This CDR3 has 17 amino acids. Germline-derived CDR1 and CDR2 are LNHNV and YYDKDF (reference sequence). The CDR3 sequence: CATSRDRLAGRTDTQYF. The CDR3 DNA follows: TGTGCCACCAGCAGAGATCGACTAGCGGGGCGCACAGATACGCAGTATTTT.

The V and J genes are TRBV7-3 and TRBJ2-3, with 11 bases lining up with TRBD2. Per germline, CDR1 SGHTA and CDR2 FQGTGA. The CDR3 runs to 16 residues. V lost 1 base, J lost 2 bases, and 2 bases stayed unmatched. This CDR3 is CASSLKLAGDTDTQYF. DNA of the CDR3: TGTGCCAGCAGCTTAAAACTAGCGGGAGACACAGATACGCAGTATTTT.

This chain joins TRBV28 and TRBJ1-2, with 8 bases matching TRBD1. The CDR3 runs to 14 residues. Germline V gene lookup returns CDR1 MDHEN and CDR2 SYDVKM. The ends lost 7 bases at V and 5 bases at J; junction bases unmatched: 9. CDR3 nucleotide sequence: TGTGCCAGCACATTCCAGGGGGCGCTTTATGGCTACACCTTC. It encodes CASTFQGALYGYTF.

The chain combines TRBV28 with TRBJ2-1; D might be TRBD2 (6 bases). Trimming removed 4 bases at V and 7 bases at J, with 14 bases between. This CDR3 contains 14 residues. Germline V gives CDR1 MDHEN, CDR2 SYDVKM. The CDR3 spells CASSSGSLPNEQFF. CDR3 DNA: TGTGCCAGCAGTTCCGGGAGCCTCCCGAATGAGCAGTTCTTC. Complete variable domain (other parts from reference TRBV28 and TRBJ2-1): DVKVTQSSRYLVKRTGEKVFLECVQDMDHENMFWYRQDPGLGLRLIYFSYDVKMKEKGDIPEGYSVSREKKERFSLILESASTNQTSMYLCASSSGSLPNEQFFGPGTRLTVL.

The CDR3 nucleotides read TGCGCCAGCAGCTGGGGACAGACCTACGAGCAGTACTTC. Encoded protein: CASSWGQTYEQYF. The V gene is TRBV5-1, the J gene TRBJ2-7, with TRBD1 matching over 7 bases. V lost 3 bases, J lost 2 bases, and 2 bases stayed unmatched. The CDR3 consists of 13 residues. Germline assignment: CDR1 SGHRS and CDR2 YFSETQ.